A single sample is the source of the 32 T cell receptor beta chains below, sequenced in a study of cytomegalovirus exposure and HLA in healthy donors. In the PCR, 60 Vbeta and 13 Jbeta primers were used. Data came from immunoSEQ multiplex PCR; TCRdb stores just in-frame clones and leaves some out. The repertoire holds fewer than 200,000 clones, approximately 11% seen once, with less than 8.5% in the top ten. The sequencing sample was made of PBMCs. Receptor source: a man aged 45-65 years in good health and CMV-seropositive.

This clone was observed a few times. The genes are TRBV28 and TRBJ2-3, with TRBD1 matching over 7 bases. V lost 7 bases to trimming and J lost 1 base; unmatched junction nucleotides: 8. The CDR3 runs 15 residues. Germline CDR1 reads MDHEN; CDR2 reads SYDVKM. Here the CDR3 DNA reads TGTGCCAGCACCGACCGGGACAGCCGCACAGATACGCAGTATTTT. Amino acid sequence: CASTDRDSRTDTQYF.

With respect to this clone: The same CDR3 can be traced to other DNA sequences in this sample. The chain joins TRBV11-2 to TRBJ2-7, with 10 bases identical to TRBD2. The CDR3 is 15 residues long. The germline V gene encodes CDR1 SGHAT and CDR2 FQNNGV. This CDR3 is CASSLSGGPHYEQYV. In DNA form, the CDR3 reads TGTGCCAGCAGCCTTAGCGGGGGGCCCCACTACGAACAGTACGTC.

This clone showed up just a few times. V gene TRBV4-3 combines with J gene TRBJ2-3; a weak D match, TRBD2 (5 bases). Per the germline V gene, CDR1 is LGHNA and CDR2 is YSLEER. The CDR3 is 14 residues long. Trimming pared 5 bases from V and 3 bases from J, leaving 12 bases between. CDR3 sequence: CASSSRGRTDTQYF. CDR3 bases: TGCGCCAGCAGCTCCCGGGGAAGGACAGATACGCAGTATTTT.

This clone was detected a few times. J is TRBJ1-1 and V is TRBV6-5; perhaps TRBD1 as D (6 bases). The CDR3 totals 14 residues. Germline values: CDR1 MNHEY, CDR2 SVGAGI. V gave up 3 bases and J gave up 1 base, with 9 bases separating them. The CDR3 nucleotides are TGTGCCAGCAGTTATGGCAGGGGGAACACTGAAGCTTTCTTT. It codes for CASSYGRGNTEAFF.

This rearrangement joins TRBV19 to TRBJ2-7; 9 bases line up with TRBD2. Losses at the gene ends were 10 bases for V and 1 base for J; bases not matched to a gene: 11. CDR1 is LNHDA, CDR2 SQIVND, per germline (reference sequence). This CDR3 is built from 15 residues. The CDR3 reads CATTPKRGASYEQYF. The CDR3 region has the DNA TGTGCCACCACCCCGAAGCGGGGGGCTTCCTACGAGCAGTACTTC. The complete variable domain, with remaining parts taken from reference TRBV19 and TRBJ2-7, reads DGGITQSPKYLFRKEGQNVTLSCEQNLNHDAMYWYRQDPGQGLRLIYYSQIVNDFQKGDIAEGYSVSREKKESFPLTVTSAQKNPTAFYLCATTPKRGASYEQYFGPGTRLTVT.

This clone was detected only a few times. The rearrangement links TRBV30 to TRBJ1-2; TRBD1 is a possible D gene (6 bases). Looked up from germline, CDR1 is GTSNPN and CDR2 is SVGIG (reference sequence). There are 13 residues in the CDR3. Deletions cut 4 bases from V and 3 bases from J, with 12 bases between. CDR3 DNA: TGTGCCTGGACCCCCGGGACATACTATGGCTACACCTTC. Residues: CAWTPGTYYGYTF.

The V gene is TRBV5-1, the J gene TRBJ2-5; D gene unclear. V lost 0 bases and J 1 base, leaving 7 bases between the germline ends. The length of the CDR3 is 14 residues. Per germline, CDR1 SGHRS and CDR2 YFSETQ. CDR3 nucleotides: TGCGCCAGCAGCTTGGGGGCAGCCCAAGAGACCCAGTACTTC. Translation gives CASSLGAAQETQYF. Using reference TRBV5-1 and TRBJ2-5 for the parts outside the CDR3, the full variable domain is KAGVTQTPRYLIKTRGQQVTLSCSPISGHRSVSWYQQTPGQGLQFLFEYFSETQRNKGNFPGRFSGRQFSNSRSEMNVSTLELGDSALYLCASSLGAAQETQYFGPGTRLLVL.

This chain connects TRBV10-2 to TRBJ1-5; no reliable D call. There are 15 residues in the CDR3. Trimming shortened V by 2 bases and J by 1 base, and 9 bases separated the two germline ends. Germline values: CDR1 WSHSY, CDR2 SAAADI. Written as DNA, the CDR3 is TGCGCCAGCAGTGAGGAGGGTAGGAGCAATCAGCCCCAGCATTTT. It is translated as CASSEEGRSNQPQHF.

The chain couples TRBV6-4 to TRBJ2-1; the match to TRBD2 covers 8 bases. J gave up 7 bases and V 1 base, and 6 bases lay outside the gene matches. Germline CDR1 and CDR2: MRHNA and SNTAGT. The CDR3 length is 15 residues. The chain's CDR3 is CASSDLAGGPNEQFF. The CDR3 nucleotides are TGTGCCAGCAGTGACTTGGCGGGGGGCCCAAATGAGCAGTTCTTC.

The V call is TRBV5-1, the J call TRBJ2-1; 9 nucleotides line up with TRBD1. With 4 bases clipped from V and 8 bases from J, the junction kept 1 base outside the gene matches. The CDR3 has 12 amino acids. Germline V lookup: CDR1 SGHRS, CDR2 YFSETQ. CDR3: CASSGQGYEQFF. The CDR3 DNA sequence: TGCGCCAGCAGCGGACAGGGGTATGAGCAGTTCTTC.

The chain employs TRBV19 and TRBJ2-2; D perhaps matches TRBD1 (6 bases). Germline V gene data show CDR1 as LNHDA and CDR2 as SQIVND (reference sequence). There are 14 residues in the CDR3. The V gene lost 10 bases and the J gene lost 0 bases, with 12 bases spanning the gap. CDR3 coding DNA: TGTGCCACCCAGGGGAATTCGAACACCGGGGAGCTGTTTTTT. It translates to CATQGNSNTGELFF.

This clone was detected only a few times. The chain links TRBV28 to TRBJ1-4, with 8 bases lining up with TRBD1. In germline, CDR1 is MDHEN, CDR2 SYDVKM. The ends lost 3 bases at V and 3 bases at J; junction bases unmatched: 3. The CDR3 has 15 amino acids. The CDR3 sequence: CASSLDRAANEKLFF. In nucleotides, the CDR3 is TGTGCCAGCAGTTTGGACAGGGCAGCTAATGAAAAACTGTTTTTT.

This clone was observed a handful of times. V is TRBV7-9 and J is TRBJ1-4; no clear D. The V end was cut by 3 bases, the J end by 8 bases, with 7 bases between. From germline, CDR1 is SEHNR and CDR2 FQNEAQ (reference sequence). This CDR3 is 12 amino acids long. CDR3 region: CASSLEVEKLFF. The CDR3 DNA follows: TGTGCCAGCAGCTTGGAGGTGGAAAAACTGTTTTTT.

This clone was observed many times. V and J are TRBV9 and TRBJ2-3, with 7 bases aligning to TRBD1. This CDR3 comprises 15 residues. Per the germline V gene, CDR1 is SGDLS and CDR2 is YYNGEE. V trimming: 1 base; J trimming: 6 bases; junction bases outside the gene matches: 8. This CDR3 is CASSVQGTEFDTQYF. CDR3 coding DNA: TGTGCCAGCAGCGTACAAGGGACAGAGTTTGATACGCAGTATTTT.

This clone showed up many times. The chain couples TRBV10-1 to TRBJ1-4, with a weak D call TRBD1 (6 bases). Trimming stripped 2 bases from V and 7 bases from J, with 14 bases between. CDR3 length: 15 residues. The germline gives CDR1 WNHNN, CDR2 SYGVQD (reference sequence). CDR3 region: CASSERAGEGEKLFF. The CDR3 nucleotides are TGCGCCAGCAGTGAGCGGGCAGGGGAGGGTGAAAAACTGTTTTTT.

The CDR3 loop reads CASSLLTGISSYEQYF. The CDR3 bases are TGCGCCAGCAGCCTACTGACAGGGATCAGCTCCTACGAGCAGTACTTC. The chain uses TRBV4-1 and TRBJ2-7, with 7 positions matching TRBD1. V gave up 4 bases and J gave up 0 bases; unmatched junction bases: 9. Per germline, CDR1 MGHRA and CDR2 YSYEKL. The length of the CDR3 is 16 residues.

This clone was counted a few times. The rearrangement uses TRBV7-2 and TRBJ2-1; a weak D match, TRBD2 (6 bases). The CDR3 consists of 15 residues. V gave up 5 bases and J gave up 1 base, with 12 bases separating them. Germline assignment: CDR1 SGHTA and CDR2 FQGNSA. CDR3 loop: CASSILSGSYNEQFF. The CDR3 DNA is TGTGCCAGCAGCATCCTTAGCGGATCCTACAATGAGCAGTTCTTC.

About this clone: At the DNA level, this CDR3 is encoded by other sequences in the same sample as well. The CDR3 coding sequence is TGCGCCAGCAGCCTGGCAGGGGGCTCTGGAAACACCATATATTTT. Its translation: CASSLAGGSGNTIYF. The genes are TRBV5-1 and TRBJ1-3, with 7 bases lining up with TRBD1. The germline V gene has CDR1 SGHRS and CDR2 YFSETQ. The ends lost 4 bases at V and 0 bases at J; junction bases unmatched: 4. This CDR3 has 15 amino acids.

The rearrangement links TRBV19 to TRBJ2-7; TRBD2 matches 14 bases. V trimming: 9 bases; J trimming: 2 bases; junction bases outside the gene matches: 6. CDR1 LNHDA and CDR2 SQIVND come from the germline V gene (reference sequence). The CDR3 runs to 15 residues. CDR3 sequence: CASGLAGGQTYEQYF. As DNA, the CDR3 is TGTGCCAGCGGACTAGCGGGGGGACAAACCTACGAGCAGTACTTC.

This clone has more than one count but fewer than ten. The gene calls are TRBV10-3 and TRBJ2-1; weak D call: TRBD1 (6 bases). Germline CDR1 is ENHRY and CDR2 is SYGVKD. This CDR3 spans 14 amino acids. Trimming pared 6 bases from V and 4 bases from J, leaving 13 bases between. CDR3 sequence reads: CAISLRDKYNEQFF. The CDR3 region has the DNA TGTGCCATCAGCCTACGGGACAAATACAATGAGCAGTTCTTC.

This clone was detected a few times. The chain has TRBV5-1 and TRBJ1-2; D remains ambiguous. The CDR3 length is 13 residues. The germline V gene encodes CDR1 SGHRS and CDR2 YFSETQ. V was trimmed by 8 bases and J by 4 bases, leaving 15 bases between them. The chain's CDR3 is CASGEDVGYGYTF. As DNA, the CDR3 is TGCGCCAGTGGAGAAGATGTGGGCTATGGCTACACCTTC.

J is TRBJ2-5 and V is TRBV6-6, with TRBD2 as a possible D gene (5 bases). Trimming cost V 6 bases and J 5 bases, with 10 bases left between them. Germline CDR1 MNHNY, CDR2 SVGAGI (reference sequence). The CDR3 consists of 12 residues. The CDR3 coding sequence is TGTGCCAGCAGCGGGATAGGTGAGACCCAGTACTTC. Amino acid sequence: CASSGIGETQYF.

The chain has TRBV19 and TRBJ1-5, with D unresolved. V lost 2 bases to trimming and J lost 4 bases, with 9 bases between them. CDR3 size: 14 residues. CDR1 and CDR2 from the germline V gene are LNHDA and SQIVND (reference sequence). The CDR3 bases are TGTGCCAGTAGTATATCGCCCGGGAATCAGCCCCAGCATTTT. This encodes CASSISPGNQPQHF.

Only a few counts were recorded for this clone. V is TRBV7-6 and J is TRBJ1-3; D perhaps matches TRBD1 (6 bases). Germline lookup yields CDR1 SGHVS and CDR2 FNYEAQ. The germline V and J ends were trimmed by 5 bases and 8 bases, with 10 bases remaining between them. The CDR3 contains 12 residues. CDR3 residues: CASSVQGHTIYF. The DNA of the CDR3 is TGTGCCAGCAGCGTTCAGGGGCACACCATATATTTT.

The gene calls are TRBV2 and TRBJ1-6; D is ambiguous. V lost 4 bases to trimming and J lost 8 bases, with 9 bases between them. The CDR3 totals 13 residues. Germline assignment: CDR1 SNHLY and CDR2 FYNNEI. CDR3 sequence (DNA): TGTGCCAGCAGTGGGCAGGACTATTCACCCCTCCACTTT. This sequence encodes CASSGQDYSPLHF.

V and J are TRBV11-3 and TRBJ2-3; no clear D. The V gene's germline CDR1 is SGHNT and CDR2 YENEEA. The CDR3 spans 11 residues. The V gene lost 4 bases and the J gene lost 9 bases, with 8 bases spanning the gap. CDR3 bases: TGTGCCAGCAGCTCGGCGGAAACGCAGTATTTT. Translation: CASSSAETQYF.

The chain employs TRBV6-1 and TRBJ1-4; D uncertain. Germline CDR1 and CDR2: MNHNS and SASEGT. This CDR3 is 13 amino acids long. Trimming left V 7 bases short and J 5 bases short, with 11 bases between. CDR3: CASNDGLNEKLFF. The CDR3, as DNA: TGTGCCAGCAATGACGGACTAAATGAAAAACTGTTTTTT.

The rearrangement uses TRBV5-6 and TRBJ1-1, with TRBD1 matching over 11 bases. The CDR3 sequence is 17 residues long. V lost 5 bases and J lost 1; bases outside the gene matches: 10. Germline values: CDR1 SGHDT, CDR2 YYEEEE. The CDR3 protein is CASRRRGTGGTNTEAFF. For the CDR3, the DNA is TGTGCCAGCAGACGCCGGGGGACAGGGGGAACGAACACTGAAGCTTTCTTT.

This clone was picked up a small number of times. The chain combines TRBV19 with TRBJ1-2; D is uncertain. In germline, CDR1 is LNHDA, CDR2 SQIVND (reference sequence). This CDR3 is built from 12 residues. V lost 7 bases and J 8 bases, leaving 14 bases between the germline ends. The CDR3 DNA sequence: TGTGCCAGTAATAGGAGGGCAGGCGGCTACACCTTC. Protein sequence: CASNRRAGGYTF.

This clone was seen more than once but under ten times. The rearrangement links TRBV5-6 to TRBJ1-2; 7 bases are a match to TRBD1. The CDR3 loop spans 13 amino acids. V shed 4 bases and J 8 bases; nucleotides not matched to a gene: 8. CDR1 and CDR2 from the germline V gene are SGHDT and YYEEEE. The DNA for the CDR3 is TGTGCCAGCAGCCGCGGGACAGAACCCGGCTACACCTTC. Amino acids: CASSRGTEPGYTF.

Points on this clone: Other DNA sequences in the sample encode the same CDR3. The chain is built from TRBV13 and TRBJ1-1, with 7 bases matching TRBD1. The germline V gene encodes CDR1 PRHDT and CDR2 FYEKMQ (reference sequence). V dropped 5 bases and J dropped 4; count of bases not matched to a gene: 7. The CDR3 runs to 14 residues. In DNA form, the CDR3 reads TGTGCCAGCAGCGGGGACAGTAGGAGCACTGAAGCTTTCTTT. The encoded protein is CASSGDSRSTEAFF.

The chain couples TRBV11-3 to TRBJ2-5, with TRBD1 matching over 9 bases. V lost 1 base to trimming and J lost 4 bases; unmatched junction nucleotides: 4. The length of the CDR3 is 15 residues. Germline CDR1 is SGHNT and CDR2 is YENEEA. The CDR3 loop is CASSLGDRARETQYF. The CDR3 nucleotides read TGTGCCAGCAGCTTAGGGGACAGGGCGAGAGAGACCCAGTACTTC.